This T cell receptor (beta chain) derives from a study of regulatory T cells in long-lasting Graves disease. General study results and limits: The researchers studied only peripheral blood, not thyroid tissue. The TCR repertoire of persistent Graves' patients was less diverse than that of newly diagnosed ones.

Note on this clonotype: What it binds is unknown.

CDR3 length: 16 residues. Per the germline V gene, CDR1 is MDHEN and CDR2 is SYDVKM. The trim removed 1 base at V and 1 base at J, leaving 5 bases unmatched. CDR3 regions were amplified by Arm-PCR using iRepertoire HTBI primers to build TCR beta libraries. TCRdb reanalysed the multiplex PCR reads using MiXCR and keeps one entry per CDR3 protein. The sample consists of around 500,000 distinct CDR3 sequences, less than 25% of them appearing once. Time point given: persistent/refractory GD, antithyroid drugs over 5 years with positive TRAb. The TCR library was made from RNA extracted from PBMCs. EDTA tubes were used for drawing 8 to 9 milliliters of peripheral blood.

This sample comprised peripheral blood mononuclear cells (PBMCs), obtained when the disease was refractory, from a patient treated with antithyroid drugs. The rearrangement joins TRBV28 to TRBJ2-3; 7 bases are shared with TRBD1. This clonotype was sampled from a female donor with Graves disease. CDR3 coding DNA: TGTGCCAGCAGTTTATACAGGGGAAGGGGCACAGATACGCAGTATTTT. Amino acid sequence: CASSLYRGRGTDTQYF.